This T cell receptor (beta chain) originates from a study of monozygotic twins with inflammatory bowel disease. Study results and limitations: IBD patients showed reduced TCRbeta diversity (inverse Simpson) versus healthy co-twins. No detectable difference in repertoire similarity separated concordant from discordant twins, possibly as a result of limited power.

Turning to this clonotype: Its target is unknown.

TCRdb re-called the 5' RACE reads; every CDR3 protein appears as one record, without DNA. The specimen's table records under 150,000 distinct CDR3 sequences. Sequenced: blood. The source of this sequence is a human donor with ulcerative colitis or Crohn's disease, or a healthy co-twin of an affected twin (not recorded which).

This CDR3 reads CASSPQGQINEKLFF. The chain couples TRBV18 to TRBJ1-4; TCRdb's D call of TRBD1 is untestable without DNA. Germline values: CDR1 KGHSH, CDR2 LQKENI. The CDR3 runs to 15 residues.